This TCR beta chain was observed in a study of T cells in narcolepsy (dated 2018 in TCRdb). Looking at the study overall: The study enrolled patients with narcolepsy type 1 or type 2 (NT1, NT2) together with healthy control donors. The study used TCR Vbeta sequencing to track clonotypes in blood and CSF while looking for autoreactive T cells in narcolepsy patients that target self-antigens of hypocretin neurons (hypocretin, TRIB2). The study at large found these results: Some blood memory CD4+ repertoires from patients and controls contained no sequences matching autoreactive T cell clones. According to the report, autoreactive clonotypes were detected serially in the blood of the same patients and of different patients, but not in healthy controls. Patients and controls had comparable numbers of sequenced blood memory CD4+ clonotypes, averaging about 39,494 and 33,354, respectively. HCRT-specific and TRIB2-specific autoreactive clonotypes were highlighted in plots that compared CD4+ T cell clonotypes in CSF versus blood from the same patient.

Memory CD4+ T cells were sorted ex vivo from peripheral blood of narcolepsy patients and healthy controls for TCR Vbeta sequencing. A word on this clone: The target of this receptor is not known. Nothing much larger sits one base from this clone, and base qualities are not available.

Library generation was performed with the immunoSEQ multiplex PCR assay. Imported from immuneACCESS, the table was reduced by TCRdb to in-frame sequences with V and J called. These copies leave out some clones; in studies compared against another copy, an unresolved V gene accounts for under half, and the cause of the remainder is not known. Present in this sample are tens of thousands of clones, roughly 78% of which were seen just once. The ten most abundant clones make up about 6% of the sample. The germline V gene yields LGHNA for CDR1 and YSLEER for CDR2. Cut back by 0 bases and 7 bases, the V and J ends lie 13 bases apart. The CDR3 spans 15 residues, from the cysteine through the phenylalanine. Here the CDR3 DNA is all that survives: 45 bases in frame from base 1.

This clonotype was obtained from a human donor in good health. The sequence links TRBV4-3 to TRBJ2-4, with the D gene too uncertain to name. Sequenced: memory (CD45RA-) CD4+ T cells from blood. The cell subset or site label, read with the paper, signifies: memory T cells sorted ex vivo from peripheral blood. The DNA sequence is as follows: TGCGCCAGCAGCCAAGATGTAATGAGTTGGAACATTCAGTACTTC. This yields the protein CASSQDVMSWNIQYF.